The present entry profiles one TCR beta chain with its context. Original data processing: Amplified reference gene primers provided the basis for estimating nucleated cell counts. Sequencing was performed with immunoSEQ multiplex PCR; in TCRdb, only in-frame clones are kept and a portion is missing. The DNA gave D and trimming, while V, J and clone size come from that table. The sample contains around 75,000 clones, more than 75% of which appear only once. The sample is drawn from a study of blood T cell repertoires in COVID-19. As for the study in general: From the United States, Italy and Spain came samples of acute and convalescent COVID-19.

In germline, CDR1 is LNHDA, CDR2 SQIVND (reference sequence). CDR3 length: 19 amino acids. J lost 2 bases, V lost 5 bases, and 15 bases had no gene match. The J gene is TRBJ2-3, the V gene TRBV19; 11 bases are shared with TRBD2. This TCR came from a human donor in a cohort sampled during active COVID-19. Source material: peripheral blood. In DNA, the CDR3 is TGTGCCAGTAGTGAAACCGGGACTAGCGGTTACCACCTCACAGATACGCAGTATTTT. It is translated as CASSETGTSGYHLTDTQYF.